Sequencing of this T cell receptor beta chain was carried out in a study of blood T cell repertoires in COVID-19. Looking at the study overall: Sites across the United States, Italy and Spain contributed samples from acute and convalescent COVID-19. T cells, B-cell-depleted T cells, or PBMCs provided the cDNA or gDNA that served as material.

Original methodology: Reference gene primer amplification in the assay estimated nucleated cell counts. Generated by immunoSEQ multiplex PCR, the TCRdb table keeps only in-frame clones and is missing some. The D gene and trimming were derived from the DNA, and the V and J assignments and clone size from that table. The table records under 350,000 clones, about 87% of them present only once. The sequence derives from an older man with acute or convalescent COVID-19. Input material: peripheral blood.

CDR3 residues: CASSITGVPQFF. The CDR3 coding sequence is TGTGCCAGTAGTATAACAGGGGTCCCCCAGTTCTTC. V is TRBV19 and J is TRBJ2-1; 7 bases map to TRBD1. This CDR3 comprises 12 residues. Trimming took 2 bases from V and 13 from J; bases not matched to a gene: 5. Germline V gene lookup returns CDR1 LNHDA and CDR2 SQIVND (reference sequence). Looking up the rest from reference TRBV19 and TRBJ2-1 gives the full variable domain: DGGITQSPKYLFRKEGQNVTLSCEQNLNHDAMYWYRQDPGQGLRLIYYSQIVNDFQKGDIAEGYSVSREKKESFPLTVTSAQKNPTAFYLCASSITGVPQFFGPGTRLTVL.